This is a list of T cell receptor beta chains from one sample in a study of T-cell memory formation after mild COVID-19. Each CDR3 protein is one row after TCRdb ran MiXCR on the 5' RACE reads. The table records approximately 210,000 distinct CDR3 sequences, around 19% of them present only once. Sequencing was done on a sample of PBMCs or a T cell subset sorted from them (not recorded which). These receptors were obtained from an adult woman who had mild COVID-19 (a few samples of this study predate the infection). Cell type and time point are not known. Each CDR3 is given with its conserved first and last residue. Each record gives: CDR3 protein, V gene, J gene.

cdr3_aa: CASSQDARYYEQYF
v_call: TRBV3-1
j_call: TRBJ2-7

cdr3_aa: CASSSTYSTDTQYF
v_call: TRBV5-1
j_call: TRBJ2-3

cdr3_aa: CAIRQGQGAYEQYF
v_call: TRBV6-6
j_call: TRBJ2-7

cdr3_aa: CASSSQGGRAYEQYF
v_call: TRBV11-2
j_call: TRBJ2-7

cdr3_aa: CASRTENSGNTIYF
v_call: TRBV5-1
j_call: TRBJ1-3

cdr3_aa: CASLGTSGKGDTQYF
v_call: TRBV2
j_call: TRBJ2-3

cdr3_aa: CASSRGRGNQPQHF
v_call: TRBV6-5
j_call: TRBJ1-5

cdr3_aa: CASRRQGGYYEQYF
v_call: TRBV12-3/TRBV12-4
j_call: TRBJ2-7

cdr3_aa: CSASNTEAFF
v_call: TRBV20-1
j_call: TRBJ1-1

cdr3_aa: CASSRTGREQYF
v_call: TRBV6-5
j_call: TRBJ2-7

cdr3_aa: CASSLEPGTNEKLFF
v_call: TRBV5-1
j_call: TRBJ1-4

cdr3_aa: CASSLEASTYEQYF
v_call: TRBV5-1
j_call: TRBJ2-7

cdr3_aa: CASRQGLQPQHF
v_call: TRBV2
j_call: TRBJ1-5

cdr3_aa: CASSLRGGDSYNEQFF
v_call: TRBV7-8
j_call: TRBJ2-1

cdr3_aa: CASSFIGAGGDTQYF
v_call: TRBV11-3
j_call: TRBJ2-3

cdr3_aa: CATSDYRAGELFF
v_call: TRBV24-1
j_call: TRBJ2-2

cdr3_aa: CASRSPGSLYEQYF
v_call: TRBV5-1
j_call: TRBJ2-7

cdr3_aa: CAISGALADSSYEQYF
v_call: TRBV10-3
j_call: TRBJ2-7

cdr3_aa: CASSSGLASYNEQFF
v_call: TRBV7-9
j_call: TRBJ2-1

cdr3_aa: CASSSGTSGRSSYNEQFF
v_call: TRBV5-1
j_call: TRBJ2-1

cdr3_aa: CASSPDRSSYEQYF
v_call: TRBV7-7
j_call: TRBJ2-7

cdr3_aa: CASLWGVAYNEQFF
v_call: TRBV2
j_call: TRBJ2-1

cdr3_aa: CASSVATLAGGSDTQYF
v_call: TRBV9
j_call: TRBJ2-3

cdr3_aa: CSVEDTQGGRTGELFF
v_call: TRBV29-1
j_call: TRBJ2-2

cdr3_aa: CATKGMEGDEQFF
v_call: TRBV24-1
j_call: TRBJ2-1

cdr3_aa: CASSQGGRAGSGANVLTF
v_call: TRBV3-1
j_call: TRBJ2-6

cdr3_aa: CASSPGQGRIYEQYF
v_call: TRBV2
j_call: TRBJ2-7

cdr3_aa: CASSRGVSPDTQYF
v_call: TRBV5-4
j_call: TRBJ2-3

cdr3_aa: CASSLEVGSVTF
v_call: TRBV7-2
j_call: TRBJ1-2

cdr3_aa: CASSQAGGQARGYTF
v_call: TRBV3-1
j_call: TRBJ1-2

cdr3_aa: CASSLGLEGWDINEQFF
v_call: TRBV5-4
j_call: TRBJ2-1

cdr3_aa: CASSEAMSGGASAEAFF
v_call: TRBV6-1
j_call: TRBJ1-1

cdr3_aa: CASSFQGFNYGYTF
v_call: TRBV12-3/TRBV12-4
j_call: TRBJ1-2

cdr3_aa: CATRDSRYNEQFF
v_call: TRBV24-1
j_call: TRBJ2-1

cdr3_aa: CSAYRRSNQPQHF
v_call: TRBV20-1
j_call: TRBJ1-5

cdr3_aa: CASSYSSGRAGGRTDTQYF
v_call: TRBV6-2/TRBV6-3
j_call: TRBJ2-3

cdr3_aa: CASSLQTGWQETQYF
v_call: TRBV27
j_call: TRBJ2-5

cdr3_aa: CASITTGSGDTQYF
v_call: TRBV5-6
j_call: TRBJ2-3

cdr3_aa: CASKSSAGTEAFF
v_call: TRBV12-3/TRBV12-4
j_call: TRBJ1-1

cdr3_aa: CASTHGPLQYF
v_call: TRBV6-2/TRBV6-3
j_call: TRBJ2-7

cdr3_aa: CASSGQIGAFF
v_call: TRBV2
j_call: TRBJ1-1

cdr3_aa: CASSPSRSSYEQYF
v_call: TRBV18
j_call: TRBJ2-7

cdr3_aa: CASSPGGLYGYTF
v_call: TRBV6-6
j_call: TRBJ1-2

cdr3_aa: CASSGTGAGQYF
v_call: TRBV27
j_call: TRBJ2-5

cdr3_aa: CASSLKPASSGANVLTF
v_call: TRBV5-6
j_call: TRBJ2-6

cdr3_aa: CSARDLSYSGNTIYF
v_call: TRBV20-1
j_call: TRBJ1-3

cdr3_aa: CASSGQPYNEQFF
v_call: TRBV2
j_call: TRBJ2-1

cdr3_aa: CASSFSEAFF
v_call: TRBV7-9
j_call: TRBJ1-1

cdr3_aa: CASSEWGGPGTEAFF
v_call: TRBV25-1
j_call: TRBJ1-1

cdr3_aa: CASSPSGRARTGELFF
v_call: TRBV3-1
j_call: TRBJ2-2

cdr3_aa: CASSLGQATDTQYF
v_call: TRBV5-1
j_call: TRBJ2-3

cdr3_aa: CASSQDSSNTEAFF
v_call: TRBV3-1
j_call: TRBJ1-1

cdr3_aa: CASSLTGINEQYF
v_call: TRBV7-2
j_call: TRBJ2-7

cdr3_aa: CASSSGLGSMRETQYF
v_call: TRBV5-1
j_call: TRBJ2-5

cdr3_aa: CASSKGQSANNEQFF
v_call: TRBV5-1
j_call: TRBJ2-1